This T cell receptor (beta chain) appears in the sequencing data of a study of graft-versus-host responses after intestinal transplantation (dated by TCRdb to 2020 to 2023). For the study in its entirety: The transplants that recipients got were multivisceral, liver-intestinal, or isolated intestinal. The cohort enrolled about 23 intestinal transplant recipients, one of whom was a retransplant, and 3 patients without pretransplant specimens were excluded. To identify alloreactive clones, pre-transplant mixed lymphocyte reaction products were sequenced and then compared with unstimulated pre-transplant donor and recipient T cells. Every recipient was given anti-thymocyte globulin induction, then maintenance tacrolimus and steroids for 3 to 4 years. Bulk TCR-beta CDR3 sequencing was used to track graft-versus-host and host-versus-graft alloreactive T cell clones in the graft, circulation and bone marrow after intestinal transplantation. A peak of at least 4% donor T cells among recipient peripheral blood mononuclear cells was the definition used for donor T cell macrochimerism. Instead of going to the commercial service, samples from a few later patients were sequenced in-house on an Illumina MiSeq and processed with MiXCR. Broader findings and caveats from the paper: GvH clones were found in recipient bone marrow, and some of the GvH clones appeared earlier in ileal mucosa or blood, which is consistent with an intestinal mucosal origin. Peak levels of circulating GvH clones were associated with declines in HvG clones early after transplant. Conclusions were limited by the relatively low number and heterogeneity of intestinal transplant patients. In the allografts of patients with donor T cell macrochimerism, GvH to HvG T cell clonal ratios were high.

Blood samples were collected up to 4 times in the first month after transplant and then at least monthly when available. Libraries were built with the immunoSEQ multiplex PCR assay. Adaptive Biotechnologies carried out high-throughput TCR-beta CDR3 sequencing of genomic DNA for most patients. The authors processed their data as follows. Adaptive's ImmunoSEQ software supplied the TCR sequencing data for roughly 17 patients, while MiXCR and VDJtools were used to process a few other patients. CDR3 nucleotide sequences shared between donor and recipient were removed because their origin could not be assigned. To be classed as alloreactive, a clone needed at least 2-fold expansion over unstimulated cells and a minimum CFSE-low frequency of 0.002% (template counts) or 0.001% (read counts). Mappable clones were those detected in sequenced pre-transplant spleen, lymph node, or MLR CFSE-low populations of the donor or recipient. The cumulative frequency of alloreactive clones was calculated as a percentage of all sequences, weighted by copy number. Here the immuneACCESS table is served through TCRdb, limited to in-frame sequences with V and J called. Missing clones are a known gap in these copies; in checked studies unresolved V genes cover under half, and the rest lacks a known reason. The V and J calls and the clone size are those of that table, but D and trimming were determined from the DNA. This sample has about 80,000 clones in its table, and about 92% of those were observed once. The ten top clones hold 0.55% to 0.8% of the sample.

Details on this clone: Its antigen is currently not known. Base qualities were left out, and no much larger clone turns up one base away.

Including the terminal cysteine and phenylalanine, the CDR3 comprises 16 residues. The CDR3 DNA has 48 bases and is translated from base 1. The junction shows trimming of 5 bases on V and 0 bases on J, and the gene matches do not reach 5 bases of it. The germline V gene (reference sequence) provides CDR1 PRHDT and CDR2 FYEKMQ. This specimen consisted of PBMCs, obtained 98 days after intestinal transplantation. Recombination joined TRBV13 with TRBJ2-2; 8 middle bases align to TRBD2. The sequence was collected from a human patient who received an intestinal transplant, so some T cells may come from the graft donor. DNA sequence: TGTGCCAGCAGCCCGGGGGGGGATCCGAACACCGGGGAGCTGTTTTTT. This codes for CASSPGGDPNTGELFF.